This passage covers 14 T cell receptor beta chains from one sample sequenced in a study of blood T cells in healthy people across ages. Using a J-beta primer mix together with a sample-barcoded 5' primer, a second PCR was run for about 6 to 12 cycles. TCRdb used MiXCR to reprocess the 5' RACE reads, holding one entry per CDR3 protein. The sample carries some 1.4 million distinct CDR3 sequences, approximately 40% recorded once. The material sequenced was blood. These receptors all stem from a young woman in good health.

This clonotype came up a few times. J is TRBJ2-3 and V is TRBV5-1, with 11 bases matching TRBD2. V trimming: 0 bases; J trimming: 4 bases; junction bases outside the gene matches: 4. Germline V gives CDR1 SGHRS, CDR2 YFSETQ. CDR3 size: 16 residues. Here the CDR3 DNA reads TGCGCCAGCAGCTTGGGAGGGACTAGCGGTGCAGATACGCAGTATTTT. Its translation is CASSLGGTSGADTQYF.

The rearrangement links TRBV6-5 to TRBJ2-3; D possibly corresponds to TRBD2 (6 bases). The V end was cut by 0 bases, the J end by 5 bases, with 21 bases between. CDR3 length equals 18 residues. CDR1 is MNHEY, CDR2 SVGAGI, per germline. The chain's CDR3 is CASSYSYDTVRGIDTQYF. For the CDR3, the DNA is TGTGCCAGCAGTTACTCGTATGATACGGTGCGGGGCATAGATACGCAGTATTTT.

The CDR3 DNA sequence: TGTGCCAGCAGTCGGGGGGACCCCGCCTACGAGCAGTACTTC. This codes for CASSRGDPAYEQYF. This chain uses TRBV7-2 with TRBJ2-7; 7 bases align to TRBD2. Germline loops: CDR1 SGHTA, CDR2 FQGNSA. The ends lost 6 bases at V and 2 bases at J; junction bases unmatched: 7. The CDR3 extends over 14 amino acids.

V gene TRBV6-1 combines with J gene TRBJ2-7; D is possibly TRBD1 (5 bases). The germline CDR1 and CDR2 sequences are MNHNS and SASEGT. V was pared by 1 base and J by 3 bases, with 13 bases between. This CDR3 spans 15 amino acids. In nucleotides, the CDR3 is TGTGCCAGCAGTGAAGAAGGCAGGGCGGTCTACGAGCAGTACTTC. This gives the protein CASSEEGRAVYEQYF.

This clonotype has a handful of counts. The J gene is TRBJ2-7, the V gene TRBV2; 8 bases align to TRBD1. Germline CDR1 reads SNHLY; CDR2 reads FYNNEI. V shed 4 bases and J 1 base; nucleotides not matched to a gene: 9. This CDR3 has 16 amino acids. CDR3 loop: CASSVARDRLSYEQYF. Written as DNA, the CDR3 is TGTGCCAGCAGTGTTGCCCGGGACAGGTTGTCCTACGAGCAGTACTTC.

The rearrangement joins TRBV18 to TRBJ2-3; 10 bases line up with TRBD2. Unmatched junction bases numbered 11, after V lost 4 bases and J lost 4 bases. The CDR3 covers 17 residues. CDR1 KGHSH and CDR2 LQKENI come from the germline V gene. The CDR3 is CASSRLAGEIGADTQYF. In DNA, the CDR3 is TGTGCCAGCTCACGGCTAGCGGGAGAGATCGGGGCAGATACGCAGTATTTT.

The V call is TRBV28, the J call TRBJ2-1, with 8 bases matching TRBD2. J was trimmed by 5 bases and V by 8 bases; bases with no gene match: 11. There are 15 residues in the CDR3. Looked up from germline, CDR1 is MDHEN and CDR2 is SYDVKM. CDR3 DNA sequence: TGTGCCAGCCTAGGGCAGGCGGGGGGCGACAATGAGCAGTTCTTC. Translating it yields CASLGQAGGDNEQFF.

In this sample, this clonotype turned up a few times. The chain employs TRBV10-1 and TRBJ2-3; 8 bases are shared with TRBD2. In germline, CDR1 is WNHNN, CDR2 SYGVQD (reference sequence). CDR3 size: 16 residues. Trimming took 8 bases from V and 0 from J; bases not matched to a gene: 10. CDR3 in amino acids: CASGITGGPSTDTQYF. CDR3 coding DNA: TGCGCCAGCGGAATAACGGGAGGGCCGAGCACAGATACGCAGTATTTT.

This clonotype was picked up a small number of times. The chain carries TRBV19 and TRBJ2-7; D perhaps matches TRBD2 (5 bases). With 6 bases removed from V and 2 bases from J, the gap between germline ends came to 14 bases. CDR1 and CDR2 (germline): LNHDA, SQIVND (reference sequence). The CDR3 is 14 residues long. CDR3 in DNA: TGTGCCAGTAGAGAGGGTAAGGGCCCCTACGAGCAGTACTTC. Translating it yields CASREGKGPYEQYF. Based on the CDR3 plus reference TRBV19 and TRBJ2-7, the full variable domain is DGGITQSPKYLFRKEGQNVTLSCEQNLNHDAMYWYRQDPGQGLRLIYYSQIVNDFQKGDIAEGYSVSREKKESFPLTVTSAQKNPTAFYLCASREGKGPYEQYFGPGTRLTVT.

This clonotype was found many times. The rearrangement links TRBV10-3 to TRBJ2-7, with 9 bases lining up with TRBD2. The CDR3 is 14 residues long. J gave up 7 bases and V 3 bases, and 7 bases lay outside the gene matches. Germline values: CDR1 ENHRY, CDR2 SYGVKD. The CDR3 coding sequence is TGTGCCATCAGTGATGAGCGGGGGGAGGGAGAGCAGTACTTC. It encodes CAISDERGEGEQYF.

This clonotype showed up just a few times. This chain connects TRBV20-1 to TRBJ2-7; D may be TRBD1 (6 bases). This CDR3 region has 13 residues. The ends were cut back, 3 bases at V and 2 bases at J, with 11 bases in the middle. Germline V gene data show CDR1 as DFQATT and CDR2 as SNEGSKA (reference sequence). CDR3 residues: CSARTGSTYEQYF. CDR3 nucleotides: TGCAGTGCTAGGACAGGAAGTACCTACGAGCAGTACTTC.

There are many counts of this clonotype. Compared with germline, one end of the junction differs, possibly owing to a read error. This chain uses TRBV5-1 with TRBJ2-3; the D call may be TRBD1 or TRBD2 (5 bases each). The CDR3 contains 15 residues. Germline CDR1 is SGHRS and CDR2 is YFSETQ. This CDR3 is CASSLGVSGTDTQYF. DNA of the CDR3: TGTGCCAGCAGTTTGGGGGTGTCTGGCACAGATACGCAGTATTTT.

In the case of this clonotype: Given a much more abundant clone one base away, this may be a read error. The gene calls are TRBV7-2 and TRBJ2-3; a possible D gene is TRBD1 (6 bases). There are 15 residues in the CDR3. Germline CDR1 reads SGHTA; CDR2 reads FQGNSA. The CDR3: CASSLSGASTDTRYF. In DNA, the CDR3 is TGTGCCAGCAGCCTATCAGGGGCTAGCACAGATACGCGGTATTTT.

This clonotype was observed a handful of times. The chain carries TRBV4-1 and TRBJ2-7; D possibly corresponds to TRBD2 (5 bases). The V gene's germline CDR1 is MGHRA and CDR2 YSYEKL. The CDR3 totals 16 residues. The V and J ends lost 0 bases and 2 bases respectively, with 14 bases between them. CDR3 in amino acids: CASSQDRGSGTYEQYF. The CDR3 nucleotides read TGCGCCAGCAGCCAAGATAGAGGGTCTGGGACCTACGAGCAGTACTTC.